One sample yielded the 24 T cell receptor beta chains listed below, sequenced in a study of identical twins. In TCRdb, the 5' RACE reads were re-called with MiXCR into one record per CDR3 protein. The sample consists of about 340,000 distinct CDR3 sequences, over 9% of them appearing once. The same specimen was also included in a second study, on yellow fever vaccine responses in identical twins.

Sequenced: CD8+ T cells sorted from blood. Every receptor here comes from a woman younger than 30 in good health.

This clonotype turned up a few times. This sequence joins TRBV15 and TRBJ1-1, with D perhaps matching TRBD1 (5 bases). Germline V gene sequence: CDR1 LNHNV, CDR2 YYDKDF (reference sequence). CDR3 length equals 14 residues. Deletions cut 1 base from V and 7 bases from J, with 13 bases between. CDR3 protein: CATSRAGTEYEAFF. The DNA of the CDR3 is TGTGCCACCAGCAGAGCCGGGACGGAATATGAAGCTTTCTTT.

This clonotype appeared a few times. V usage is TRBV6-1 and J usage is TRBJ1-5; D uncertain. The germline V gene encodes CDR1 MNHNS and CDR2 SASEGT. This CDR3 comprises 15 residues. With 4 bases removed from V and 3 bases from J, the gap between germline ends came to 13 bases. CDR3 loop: CASSGSGPINQPQHF. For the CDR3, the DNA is TGTGCCAGCAGTGGCAGTGGGCCCATCAATCAGCCCCAGCATTTT.

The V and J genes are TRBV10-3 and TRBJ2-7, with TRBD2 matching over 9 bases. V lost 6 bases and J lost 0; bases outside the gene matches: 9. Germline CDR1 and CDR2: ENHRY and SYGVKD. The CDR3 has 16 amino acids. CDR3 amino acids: CAIRTSGHTSSYEQYF. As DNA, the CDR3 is TGTGCCATCAGGACTAGCGGCCACACGAGCTCCTACGAGCAGTACTTC.

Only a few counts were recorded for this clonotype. The CDR3 is CASSSGTDNEQFF. The CDR3 DNA follows: TGTGCCAGCAGCTCTGGGACAGACAATGAGCAGTTCTTC. The chain carries TRBV7-9 and TRBJ2-1; the match to TRBD1 covers 7 bases. The junction had 2 bases not matched to a gene; V was cut back by 4 bases and J by 5 bases. Germline lookup yields CDR1 SEHNR and CDR2 FQNEAQ (reference sequence). This CDR3 has 13 residues.

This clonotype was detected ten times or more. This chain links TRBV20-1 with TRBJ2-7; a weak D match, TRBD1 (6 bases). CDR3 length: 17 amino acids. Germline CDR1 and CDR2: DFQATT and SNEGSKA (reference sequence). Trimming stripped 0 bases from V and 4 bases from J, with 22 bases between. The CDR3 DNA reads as TGCAGTGCTAGAGAGGAGAGGCTAGGGGGTGACTGGTACGAGCAGTACTTC. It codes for CSAREERLGGDWYEQYF.

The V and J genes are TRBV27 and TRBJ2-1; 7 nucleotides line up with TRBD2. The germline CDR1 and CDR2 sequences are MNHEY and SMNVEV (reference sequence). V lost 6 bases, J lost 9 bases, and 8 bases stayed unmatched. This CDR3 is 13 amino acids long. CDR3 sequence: CASRVGRATEQFF. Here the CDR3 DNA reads TGTGCCAGCAGAGTAGGGAGGGCCACTGAGCAGTTCTTC.

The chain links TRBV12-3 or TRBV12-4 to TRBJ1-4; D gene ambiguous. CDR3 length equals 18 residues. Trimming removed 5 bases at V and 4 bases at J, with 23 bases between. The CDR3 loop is CASSPLGVPSPHNEKLFF. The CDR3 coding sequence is TGTGCCAGCAGTCCCCTCGGGGTCCCCTCTCCCCATAATGAAAAACTGTTTTTT.

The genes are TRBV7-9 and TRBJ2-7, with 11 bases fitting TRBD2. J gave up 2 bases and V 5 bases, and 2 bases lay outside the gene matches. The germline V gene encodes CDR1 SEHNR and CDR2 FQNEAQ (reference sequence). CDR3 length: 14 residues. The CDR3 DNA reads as TGTGCCAGCAGCCATAGCGGGAGGGCCTACGAGCAGTACTTC. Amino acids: CASSHSGRAYEQYF.

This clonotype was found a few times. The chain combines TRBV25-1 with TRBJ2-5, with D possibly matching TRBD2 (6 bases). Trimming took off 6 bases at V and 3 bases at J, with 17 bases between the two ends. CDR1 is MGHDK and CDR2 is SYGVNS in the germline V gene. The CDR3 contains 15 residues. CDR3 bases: TGTGCCAGCAGCCCCCTCCGCGGGGCCGAAGAGACCCAGTACTTC. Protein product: CASSPLRGAEETQYF.

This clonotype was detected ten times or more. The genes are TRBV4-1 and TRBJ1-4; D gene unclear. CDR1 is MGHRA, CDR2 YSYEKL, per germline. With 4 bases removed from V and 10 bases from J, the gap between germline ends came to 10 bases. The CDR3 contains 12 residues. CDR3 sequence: CASSLRMGKLFF. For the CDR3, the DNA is TGCGCCAGCAGCCTTAGAATGGGAAAACTGTTTTTT.

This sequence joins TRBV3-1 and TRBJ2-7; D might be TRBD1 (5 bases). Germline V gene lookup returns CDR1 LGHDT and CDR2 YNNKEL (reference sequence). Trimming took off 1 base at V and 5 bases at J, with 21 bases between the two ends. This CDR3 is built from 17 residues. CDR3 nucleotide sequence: TGTGCCAGCAGCCAAGTCCTCAAAGGACAATCGCTTAACGAGCAGTACTTC. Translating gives CASSQVLKGQSLNEQYF.

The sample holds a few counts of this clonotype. In nucleotides, the CDR3 is TGTGCCAGCAGCTTGACGACAGGGTCATATAACACCGGGGAGCTGTTTTTT. Translation gives CASSLTTGSYNTGELFF. The chain is built from TRBV11-2 and TRBJ2-2; 7 bases agree with TRBD1. J was trimmed by 2 bases and V by 3 bases; bases with no gene match: 9. This CDR3 spans 17 amino acids. CDR1 is SGHAT, CDR2 FQNNGV, per germline.

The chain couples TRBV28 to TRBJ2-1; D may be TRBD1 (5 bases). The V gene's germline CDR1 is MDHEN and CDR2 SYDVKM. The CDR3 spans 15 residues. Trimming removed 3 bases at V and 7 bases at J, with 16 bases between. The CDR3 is CASSLKGIRRNEQFF. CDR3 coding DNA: TGTGCCAGCAGTTTGAAGGGGATCAGGCGAAATGAGCAGTTCTTC.

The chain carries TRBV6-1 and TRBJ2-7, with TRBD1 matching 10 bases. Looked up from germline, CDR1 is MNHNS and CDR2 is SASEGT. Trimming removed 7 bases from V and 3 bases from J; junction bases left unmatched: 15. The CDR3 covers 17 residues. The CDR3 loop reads CASNLGTGDLVDYEQYV. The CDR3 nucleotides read TGTGCCAGCAACCTAGGGACAGGGGACCTTGTTGACTACGAGCAGTACGTC.

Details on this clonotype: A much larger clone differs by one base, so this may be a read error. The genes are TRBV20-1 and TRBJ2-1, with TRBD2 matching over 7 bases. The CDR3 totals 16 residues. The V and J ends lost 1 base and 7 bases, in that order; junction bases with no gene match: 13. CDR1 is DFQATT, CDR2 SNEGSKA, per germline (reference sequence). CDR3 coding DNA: TGCAGTGCTAGAGTGGGAGGAGCGGGAAGTGATAATGAGCAGTTCTTC. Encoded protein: CSARVGGAGSDNEQFF.

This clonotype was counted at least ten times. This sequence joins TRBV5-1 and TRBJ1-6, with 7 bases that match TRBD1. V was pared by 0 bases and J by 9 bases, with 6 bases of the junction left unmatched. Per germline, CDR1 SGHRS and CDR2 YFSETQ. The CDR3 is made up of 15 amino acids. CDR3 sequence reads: CASSLDPGGASPLHF. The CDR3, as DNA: TGCGCCAGCAGCTTGGATCCAGGGGGAGCTTCACCCCTCCACTTT.

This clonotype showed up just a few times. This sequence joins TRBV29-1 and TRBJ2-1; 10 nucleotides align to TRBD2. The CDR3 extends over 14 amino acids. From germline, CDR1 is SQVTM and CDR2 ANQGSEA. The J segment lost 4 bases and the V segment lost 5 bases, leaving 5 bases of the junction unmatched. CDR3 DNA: TGCAGCGTTCTTACTAGCGGGATATACAATGAGCAGTTCTTC. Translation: CSVLTSGIYNEQFF.

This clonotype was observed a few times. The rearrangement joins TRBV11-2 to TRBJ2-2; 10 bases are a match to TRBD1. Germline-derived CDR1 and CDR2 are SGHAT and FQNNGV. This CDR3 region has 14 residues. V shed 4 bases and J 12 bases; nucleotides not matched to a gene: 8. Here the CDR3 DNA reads TGTGCCAGCAGCTCCCTCCGGGACAGGGGAAAGCTGTTTTTT. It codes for CASSSLRDRGKLFF.

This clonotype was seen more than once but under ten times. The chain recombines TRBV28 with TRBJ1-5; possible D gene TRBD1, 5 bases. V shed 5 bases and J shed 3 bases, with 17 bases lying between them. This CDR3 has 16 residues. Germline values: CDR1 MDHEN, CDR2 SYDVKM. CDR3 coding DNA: TGTGCCAGCAGTGGGGGACCGCTCATCATCAATCAGCCCCAGCATTTT. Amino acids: CASSGGPLIINQPQHF.

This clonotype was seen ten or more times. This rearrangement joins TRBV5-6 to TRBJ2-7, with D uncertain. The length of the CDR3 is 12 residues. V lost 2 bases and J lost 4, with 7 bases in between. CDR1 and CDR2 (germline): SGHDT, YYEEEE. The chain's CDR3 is CASSLSPYEQYF. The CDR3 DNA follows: TGTGCCAGCAGCTTAAGTCCGTACGAGCAGTACTTC.

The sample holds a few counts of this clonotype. The CDR3 protein is CASREPPITGELFF. CDR3 sequence (DNA): TGTGCCAGCAGGGAACCCCCAATTACCGGGGAGCTGTTTTTT. The J gene is TRBJ2-2, the V gene TRBV7-9; D unresolved. V lost 6 bases and J lost 5, with 13 bases in between. Germline-derived CDR1 and CDR2 are SEHNR and FQNEAQ (reference sequence). CDR3 length equals 14 residues.

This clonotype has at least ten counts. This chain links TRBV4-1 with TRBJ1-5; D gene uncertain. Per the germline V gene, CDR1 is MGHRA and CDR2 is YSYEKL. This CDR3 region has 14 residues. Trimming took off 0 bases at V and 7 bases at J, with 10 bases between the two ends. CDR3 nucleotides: TGCGCCAGCAGCCAAGAAGGTCGGGGACAGCCCCAGCATTTT. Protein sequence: CASSQEGRGQPQHF.

Here the CDR3 DNA reads TGCGCCAGCAGCCAAGTGAGGACAGGGGAAACAGATACGCAGTATTTT. Translating gives CASSQVRTGETDTQYF. This chain uses TRBV4-1 with TRBJ2-3; TRBD1 matches at 9 bases. Germline CDR1 and CDR2: MGHRA and YSYEKL. CDR3 length: 16 amino acids. V was pared by 1 base and J by 3 bases, with 5 bases of the junction left unmatched.

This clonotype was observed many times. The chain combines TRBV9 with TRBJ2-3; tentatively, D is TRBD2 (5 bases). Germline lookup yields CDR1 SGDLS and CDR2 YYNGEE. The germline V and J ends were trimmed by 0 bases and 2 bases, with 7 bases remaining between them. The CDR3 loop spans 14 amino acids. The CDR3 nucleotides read TGTGCCAGCAGCGTAGACGGGGACACAGATACGCAGTATTTT. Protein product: CASSVDGDTDTQYF. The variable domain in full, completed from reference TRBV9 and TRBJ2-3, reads DSGVTQTPKHLITATGQRVTLRCSPRSGDLSVYWYQQSLDQGLQFLIQYYNGEERAKGNILERFSAQQFPDLHSELNLSSLELGDSALYFCASSVDGDTDTQYFGPGTRLTVL.